A selection of T cell receptor beta chains follows, all from one sample in a study of human T cells and chemical hapten exposure. TCRdb analysed the RACE reads with MiXCR anew, one entry per CDR3 protein. The table shows about 180,000 distinct CDR3 sequences, with 30% occurring only once. Sequenced here: whole blood, sampled in connection with sensitization to the hapten diphenylcyclopropenone (DPC). These receptor sequences come from a woman in her thirties with alopecia areata. Some clones in this sample may be carry-over from other donors' samples. Both conserved end residues are part of each CDR3. A D gene is named only where the DNA matches it firmly. Rows may omit the clone size; those that give it use once, few, many or a size class.

V gene	D gene	J gene	clone size	CDR3 DNA	CDR3 protein
TRBV2	NA	TRBJ2-3	NA	TGTGCCAGCAGTGTAGGACAAGATACGCAGTATTTT	CASSVGQDTQYF
TRBV27	TRBD1	TRBJ2-7	few	TGTGCCAGCAGGATACAGGGGGGAGGATACGAGCAGTACTTC	CASRIQGGGYEQYF
TRBV4-3	NA	TRBJ1-6	NA	TGCGCCAGCAGCCAAGAACCAAGATCACCCCTCCACTTT	CASSQEPRSPLHF
TRBV28	TRBD1	TRBJ1-5	few	TGTGCCAGCAGTCCGAGACAGGGTAATCAGCCCCAGCATTTT	CASSPRQGNQPQHF
TRBV28	TRBD2	TRBJ2-7	NA	TGTGCCAGCGGGGTTAGCGGGAGCTCCTACGAGCAGTACTTC	CASGVSGSSYEQYF
TRBV9	NA	TRBJ2-5	NA	TGTGCCAGCAGCTCGGGGATGCAGACCCAGTACTTC	CASSSGMQTQYF
TRBV2	NA	TRBJ1-4	NA	TGTGCCAGTGCCGGGACGGGGAATGAAAAACTGTTTTTT	CASAGTGNEKLFF
TRBV7-2	TRBD2	TRBJ2-1	NA	TGTGCCAGCAGCTTAGCGGCGGGAGGAGGCAATGAGCAGTTCTTC	CASSLAAGGGNEQFF
TRBV28	NA	TRBJ1-4	NA	TGTGCCAGCAGTTTTGCCAGTACTGCAACTAATGAAAAACTGTTTTTT	CASSFASTATNEKLFF
TRBV9	NA	TRBJ1-4	NA	TGTGCCAGCAGCGTAACATGGAATGAAAAACTGTTTTTT	CASSVTWNEKLFF
TRBV11-2	NA	TRBJ2-2	many	TGTGCCAGCAGCTTAGGTGTGGGGGAGCTGTTTTTT	CASSLGVGELFF
TRBV6-5	NA	TRBJ1-5	few	TGTGCCAGCAGTACTGTGGGGCGTCAGCCCCAGCATTTT	CASSTVGRQPQHF
TRBV5-1	NA	TRBJ1-1	NA	TGCGCCAGCAGCGGTATGTTGGGGGCGAACACTGAAGCTTTCTTT	CASSGMLGANTEAFF
TRBV5-1	NA	TRBJ2-5	NA	TGCGCCAGCAGCTTGGCCAGGCGGGTTCAGGAGACCCAGTACTTC	CASSLARRVQETQYF
TRBV20-1	NA	TRBJ1-3	NA	TGCAGTGCTAGAGATCGAGACCGGGACCTCTCTGGAAACACCATATATTTT	CSARDRDRDLSGNTIYF
TRBV3-1	NA	TRBJ2-1	few	TGTGCCAGCAGCCAAGATCGGCTAAGTGAGCAGTTCTTC	CASSQDRLSEQFF
TRBV4-3	TRBD2	TRBJ2-7	NA	TGCGCCAGCAGCCAAGATACGGGAGGGCCCTACGAGCAGTACTTC	CASSQDTGGPYEQYF
TRBV6-1	NA	TRBJ2-7	few	TGTGCCAGCAGGAACTACGAGCAGTACTTC	CASRNYEQYF
TRBV6-5	NA	TRBJ2-5	NA	TGTGCCAGCAGTTACGGGGGACAAGGATACCAAGAGACCCAGTACTTC	CASSYGGQGYQETQYF
TRBV29-1	NA	TRBJ2-5	few	TGCAGCGTTTCTTGGCAGCAAGAGACCCAGTACTTC	CSVSWQQETQYF
TRBV7-9	TRBD1	TRBJ1-4	few	TGTGCCAGCAGCCAGAGACAGGGGGGGAATGAAAAACTGTTTTTT	CASSQRQGGNEKLFF
TRBV9	TRBD2	TRBJ2-3	many	TGTGCCAGCAGCACGCGGGGGTCCAGCACAGATACGCAGTATTTT	CASSTRGSSTDTQYF
TRBV3-1	NA	TRBJ2-5	NA	TGTGCCAGCAGCAACAAGGACCAGGGCCAAGAGACCCAGTACTTC	CASSNKDQGQETQYF
TRBV28	NA	TRBJ1-5	few	TGTGCCAGTTGGGCCAGGGGTTATAGCAATCAGCCCCAGCATTTT	CASWARGYSNQPQHF
TRBV29-1	TRBD2	TRBJ2-7	few	TGCAGCGCTCAACTAGCGGGAGGCTCCGAGCAGTACTTC	CSAQLAGGSEQYF
TRBV2	TRBD1	TRBJ2-3	NA	TGTGCCAGCATAGGGACAGGGGTGGCAGATACGCAGTATTTT	CASIGTGVADTQYF
TRBV30	NA	TRBJ2-4	NA	TGTGCCTGGGGGACGCAGGGAAACATTCAGTACTTC	CAWGTQGNIQYF
TRBV4-3	TRBD2	TRBJ2-1	few	TGCGCCAGCAGCCAAGGATCACTAGCGGGGGGTTACCTTGAGCAGTTCTTC	CASSQGSLAGGYLEQFF
TRBV19	TRBD1	TRBJ2-4	few	TGTGCCAGCGAACAGGGGACCAAAAACATTCAGTACTTC	CASEQGTKNIQYF
TRBV12-3/TRBV12-4	NA	TRBJ2-3	few	TGTGCCAGCAAACCGGGCAACACAGATACGCAGTATTTT	CASKPGNTDTQYF
TRBV28	NA	TRBJ1-5	NA	TGTGCCAGCAGTACCATCGGGTCGGGCAATCAGCCCCAGCATTTT	CASSTIGSGNQPQHF
TRBV29-1	NA	TRBJ2-3	NA	TGCAGCGTTGAATCCGGCCCAGATACGCAGTATTTT	CSVESGPDTQYF
TRBV21-1	NA	TRBJ2-2	NA	TGTGCCAGCAGCAAAGGGAAACAGGGGAAGTGGGCCGGGGAGCTGTTTTTT	CASSKGKQGKWAGELFF
TRBV20-1	NA	TRBJ2-3	NA	TGCAGTGCTAGAGGCCCTACTAACACAGATACGCAGTATTTT	CSARGPTNTDTQYF
TRBV4-3	NA	TRBJ1-2	NA	TGCGCCAGCAGCCAAGAGGGTTCAGTTGCCTATGGCTACACCTTC	CASSQEGSVAYGYTF
TRBV11-2	NA	TRBJ2-5	many	TGTGCCAGCAGCTTAGTACAAACGGTTTCAGAGACCCAGTACTTC	CASSLVQTVSETQYF
TRBV28	TRBD1	TRBJ2-2	few	TGTGCCAGCAGTTTAACAGGGGACACCGGGGAGCTGTTTTTT	CASSLTGDTGELFF
TRBV4-3	TRBD1	TRBJ1-1	few	TGCGCCAGCAGCAAGGGGGCAGAATACACTGAAGCTTTCTTT	CASSKGAEYTEAFF
TRBV25-1	TRBD2	TRBJ2-3	NA	TGTGCCAGCAGGCGCGGGGGAGCAGATACGCAGTATTTT	CASRRGGADTQYF
TRBV10-3	NA	TRBJ2-2	NA	TGTGCCATCACGGACCGCGGCACCGGGGAGCTGTTTTTT	CAITDRGTGELFF
TRBV15	TRBD2	TRBJ2-7	NA	TGTGCCACCAGCAGAGATAAATCCAGGGCTAGCGGGTATTCCTACGAGCAGTACTTC	CATSRDKSRASGYSYEQYF
TRBV6-5	NA	TRBJ1-6	NA	TGTGCCAGCAGTTACCGGCCAAATTCACCCCTCCACTTT	CASSYRPNSPLHF
TRBV7-6	TRBD2	TRBJ2-3	NA	TGTGCCAGCAGCTCACCGAACTCTAGCGGGAGAGGGACAGATACGCAGTATTTT	CASSSPNSSGRGTDTQYF
TRBV3-1	NA	TRBJ1-6	NA	TGTGCCAGCAGCCAAGGACAGGCGCCGGGTAATTCACCCCTCCACTTT	CASSQGQAPGNSPLHF
TRBV30	NA	TRBJ1-1	NA	TGTGCCTGGATGTCGAACACTGAAGCTTTCTTT	CAWMSNTEAFF
TRBV27	NA	TRBJ2-1	NA	TGTGCCAGCAGTTTGTTCAGCGGGTCGCCTCACAATGAGCAGTTCTTC	CASSLFSGSPHNEQFF
TRBV7-8	NA	TRBJ2-2	NA	TGTGCCAGCAGCTTAAACTACGGGGAGCTGTTTTTT	CASSLNYGELFF
TRBV28	NA	TRBJ2-7	few	TGTGCCAGCAACTACGAGCAGTACTTC	CASNYEQYF
TRBV19	TRBD2	TRBJ2-5	few	TGTGCCAGTAGTATAGGACTAGCGGCAAACCAAGAGACCCAGTACTTC	CASSIGLAANQETQYF
TRBV27	NA	TRBJ2-3	few	TGTGCCAGCAGTTCTACCGGGACCTTGGAAATAGATACGCAGTATTTT	CASSSTGTLEIDTQYF
TRBV10-3	NA	TRBJ2-5	NA	TGTGCCATCAGTGAGGAGCAAGAGACCCAGTACTTC	CAISEEQETQYF
TRBV28	NA	TRBJ2-3	few	TGTGCCAGCAGTTTAGTGGGGAGTGCAGATACGCAGTATTTT	CASSLVGSADTQYF
TRBV28	TRBD1	TRBJ1-2	NA	TGTGCCAGCAGTTCTCCGACAGGGTTCGGTGGCTACACCTTC	CASSSPTGFGGYTF
TRBV20-1	TRBD1	TRBJ1-5	once	TGCAGTGCTATCAGACAGGGAAGTCGCAATCAGCCCCAGCATTTT	CSAIRQGSRNQPQHF
TRBV28	TRBD1	TRBJ1-3	NA	TGTGCCAGCAGTTCGGACAGGGTCGGAAACACCATATATTTT	CASSSDRVGNTIYF
TRBV15	TRBD2	TRBJ2-2	NA	TGTGCCACCAGCAGAGGGACTAGCGGGGCCGGGGAGCTGTTTTTT	CATSRGTSGAGELFF
TRBV7-9	TRBD1	TRBJ1-6	few	TGTGCCAGCAGCACTAGGATGGACAGGGGAAATTCACCCCTCCACTTT	CASSTRMDRGNSPLHF